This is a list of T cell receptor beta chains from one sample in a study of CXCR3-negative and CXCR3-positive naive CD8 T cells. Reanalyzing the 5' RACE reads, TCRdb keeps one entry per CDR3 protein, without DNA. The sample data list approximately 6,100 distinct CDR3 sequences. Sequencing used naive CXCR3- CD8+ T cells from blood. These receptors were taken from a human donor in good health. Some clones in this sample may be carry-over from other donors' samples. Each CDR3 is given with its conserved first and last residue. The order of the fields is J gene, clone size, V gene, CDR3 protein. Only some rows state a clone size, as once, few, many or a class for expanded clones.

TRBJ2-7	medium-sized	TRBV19	CASSMTGVTYEQYF
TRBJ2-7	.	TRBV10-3	CAISELTGYEQYF
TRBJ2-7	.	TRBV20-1	CSAQDGTDYEQYF
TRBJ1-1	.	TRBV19	CASSAEDRVNTEAFF
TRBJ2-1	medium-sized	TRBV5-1	CASSPTFYGTADNEQFF
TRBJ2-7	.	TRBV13	CASSLGGPDHQYF
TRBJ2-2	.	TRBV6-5	CASGLGAGELFF
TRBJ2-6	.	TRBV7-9	CATEGAKGANVLTF
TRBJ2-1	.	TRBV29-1	CSVVQDGEQFF
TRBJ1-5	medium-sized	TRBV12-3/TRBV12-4	CASSLNPGQPQHF
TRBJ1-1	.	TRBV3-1	CASSHQGLGTEAFF
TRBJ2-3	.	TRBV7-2	CASSPSGQGALTSTDTQYF
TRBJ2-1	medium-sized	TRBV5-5	CASSGLVPEQFF
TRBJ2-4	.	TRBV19	CASSILGAGIQYF
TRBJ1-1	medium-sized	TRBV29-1	CSVAQGTEAFF
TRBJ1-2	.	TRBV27	CASSGGQGYYGYTF
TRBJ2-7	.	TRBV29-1	CSVVFGYEQYF